The following is a T cell receptor (beta chain) sequence with its context. What it recognizes is unknown. The observed sequence ends 3 residues before the CDR3 terminus, with the missing tail filled in from the germline J gene. Each participant carried one incident cervical HPV16 infection only. Profiling relied on immunoSEQ multiplex PCR, and the TCRdb table lists in-frame clones only, not all of them. The clone table shows roughly 30,000 clones, with the ten largest holding less than 8.5%. The data were obtained in a study of T cells in women clearing cervical HPV infection. Study outcomes and limitations: Richness differences could reflect unmeasured T-cell content per sample.

Trimming left V 3 bases short and J 6 bases short, with 13 bases between. This CDR3 comprises 14 residues. Germline CDR1 SGHDT, CDR2 YYEEEE. The sequencing sample was made of blood buffy coat. The chain uses TRBV5-6 and TRBJ2-4; tentatively, D is TRBD1 (6 bases). This clonotype originated in a woman between 18 and 70 years old with a cervical HPV16 infection that either progressed to CIN3+ or cleared (not recorded which). The CDR3 protein is CASSSPGTLNIQYF. CDR3 DNA (partial): TGTGCCAGCAGCTCTCCCGGGACACTAAACATT.